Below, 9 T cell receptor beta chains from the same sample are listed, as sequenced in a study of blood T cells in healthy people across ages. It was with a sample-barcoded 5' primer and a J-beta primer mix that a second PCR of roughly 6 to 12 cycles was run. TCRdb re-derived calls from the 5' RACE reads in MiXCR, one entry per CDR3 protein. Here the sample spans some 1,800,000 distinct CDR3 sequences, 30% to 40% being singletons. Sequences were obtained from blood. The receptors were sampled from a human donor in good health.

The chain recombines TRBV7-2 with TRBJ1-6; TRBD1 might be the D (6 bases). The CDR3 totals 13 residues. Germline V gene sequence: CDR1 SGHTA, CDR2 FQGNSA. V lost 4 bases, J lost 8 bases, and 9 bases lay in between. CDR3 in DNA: TGTGCCAGCAGCTCAGGGGACTATTCACCCCTCCACTTT. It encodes CASSSGDYSPLHF.

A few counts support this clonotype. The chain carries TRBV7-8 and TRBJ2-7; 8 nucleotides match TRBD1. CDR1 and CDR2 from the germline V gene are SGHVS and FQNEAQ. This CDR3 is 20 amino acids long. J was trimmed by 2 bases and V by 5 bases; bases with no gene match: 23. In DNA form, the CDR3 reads TGTGCCAGCAGCCGACGATTTAGTATGACAGGGGCCACTCGTACCTACGAGCAGTACTTC. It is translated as CASSRRFSMTGATRTYEQYF.

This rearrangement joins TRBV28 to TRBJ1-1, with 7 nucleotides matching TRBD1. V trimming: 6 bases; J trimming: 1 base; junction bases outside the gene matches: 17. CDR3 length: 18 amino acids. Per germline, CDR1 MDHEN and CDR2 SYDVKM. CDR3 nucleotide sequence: TGTGCCAGCAGAATAGGATGGGACAGAGAACACAAGAACACTGAAGCTTTCTTT. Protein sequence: CASRIGWDREHKNTEAFF.

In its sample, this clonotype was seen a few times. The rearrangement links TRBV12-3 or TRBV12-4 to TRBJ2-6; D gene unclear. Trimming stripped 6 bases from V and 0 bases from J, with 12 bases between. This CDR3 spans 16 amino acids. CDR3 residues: CASRHRSNSGANVLTF. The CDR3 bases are TGTGCCAGCAGGCATCGCAGTAACTCTGGGGCCAACGTCCTGACTTTC.

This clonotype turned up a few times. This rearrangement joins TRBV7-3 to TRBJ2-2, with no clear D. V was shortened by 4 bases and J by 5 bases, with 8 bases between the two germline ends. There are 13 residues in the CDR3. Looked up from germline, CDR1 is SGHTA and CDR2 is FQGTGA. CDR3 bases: TGTGCCAGCAGCTCCTTGGGGACCGGGGAGCTGTTTTTT. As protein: CASSSLGTGELFF.

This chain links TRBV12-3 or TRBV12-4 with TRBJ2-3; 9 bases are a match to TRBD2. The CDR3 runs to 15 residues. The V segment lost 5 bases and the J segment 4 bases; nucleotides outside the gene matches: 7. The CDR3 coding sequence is TGTGCCAGCAGTCCGGTGTGGACTAGCGCAGATACGCAGTATTTT. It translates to CASSPVWTSADTQYF.

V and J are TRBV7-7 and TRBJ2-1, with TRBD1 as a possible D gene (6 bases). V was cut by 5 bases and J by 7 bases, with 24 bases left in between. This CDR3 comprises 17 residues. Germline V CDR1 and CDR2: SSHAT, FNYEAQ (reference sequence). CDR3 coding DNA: TGTGCCAGCAGCCTGAACAGGGTCCCCTATGTCCTGAATGAGCAGTTCTTC. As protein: CASSLNRVPYVLNEQFF.

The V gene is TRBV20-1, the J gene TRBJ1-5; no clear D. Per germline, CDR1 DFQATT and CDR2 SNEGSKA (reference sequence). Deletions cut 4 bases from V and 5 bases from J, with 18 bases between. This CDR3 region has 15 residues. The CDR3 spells CSAIRHGMGDQPQHF. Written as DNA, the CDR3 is TGCAGTGCTATAAGACATGGGATGGGCGATCAGCCCCAGCATTTT.

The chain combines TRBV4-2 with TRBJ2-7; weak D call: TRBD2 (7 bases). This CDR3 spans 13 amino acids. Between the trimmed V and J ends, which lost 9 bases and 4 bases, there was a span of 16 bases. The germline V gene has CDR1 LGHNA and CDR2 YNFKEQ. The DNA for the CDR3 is TGTGCCAGTGGCTGGGGGGGCGGGTACGAGCAGTACTTC. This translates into CASGWGGGYEQYF.